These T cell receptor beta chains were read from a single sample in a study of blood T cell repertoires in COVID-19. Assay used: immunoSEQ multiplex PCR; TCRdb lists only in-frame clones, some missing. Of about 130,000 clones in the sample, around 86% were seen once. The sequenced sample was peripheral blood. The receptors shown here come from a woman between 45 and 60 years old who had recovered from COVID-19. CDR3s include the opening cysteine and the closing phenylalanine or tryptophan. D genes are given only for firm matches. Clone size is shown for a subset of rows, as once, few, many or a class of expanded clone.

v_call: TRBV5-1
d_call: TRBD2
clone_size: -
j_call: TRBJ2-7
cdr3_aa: CASSLGTSGSGYEQYF
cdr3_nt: TGCGCCAGCAGCTTGGGTACTAGCGGGAGTGGCTACGAGCAGTACTTC

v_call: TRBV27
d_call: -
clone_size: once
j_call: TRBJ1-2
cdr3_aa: CASSPPTGLQGYTF
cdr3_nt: TGTGCCAGCAGTCCGCCGACAGGACTGCAAGGCTACACCTTC

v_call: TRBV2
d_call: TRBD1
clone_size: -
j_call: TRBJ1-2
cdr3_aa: CASSDMPRGSYGYTF
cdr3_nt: TGTGCCAGCAGTGATATGCCCAGGGGGTCCTATGGCTACACCTTC

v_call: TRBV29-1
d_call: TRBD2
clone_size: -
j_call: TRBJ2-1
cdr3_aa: CSVERSSGGAGEQFF
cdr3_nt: TGCAGCGTTGAACGGAGTAGCGGGGGGGCTGGTGAGCAGTTCTTC

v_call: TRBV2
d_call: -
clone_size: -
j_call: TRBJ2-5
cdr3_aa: CASSPRRSAGWETQYF
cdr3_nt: TGTGCCAGCAGTCCGAGGCGGTCGGCCGGCTGGGAGACCCAGTACTTC

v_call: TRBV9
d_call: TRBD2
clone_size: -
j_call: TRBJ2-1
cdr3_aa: CASSVISGRSLNEQFF
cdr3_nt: TGTGCCAGCAGCGTAATAAGCGGGAGGTCCCTCAATGAGCAGTTCTTC

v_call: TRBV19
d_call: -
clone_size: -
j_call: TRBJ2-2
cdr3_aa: CASSTEHTGELFF
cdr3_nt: TGTGCCAGTAGTACGGAGCACACCGGGGAGCTGTTTTTT

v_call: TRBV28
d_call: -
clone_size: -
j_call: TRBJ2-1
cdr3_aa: CASSAVPVWEQFF
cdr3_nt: TGTGCCAGCAGTGCCGTCCCGGTTTGGGAGCAGTTCTTC

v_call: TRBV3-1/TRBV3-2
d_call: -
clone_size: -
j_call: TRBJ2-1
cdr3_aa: CASSPYFPSEEQFF
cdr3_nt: TGTGCCAGCAGCCCCTATTTTCCCTCGGAGGAGCAGTTCTTC

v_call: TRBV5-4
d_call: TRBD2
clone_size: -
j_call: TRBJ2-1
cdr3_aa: CASSLSAGVPHNEQFF
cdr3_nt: TGTGCCAGCAGCCTATCGGCGGGAGTCCCCCACAATGAGCAGTTCTTC

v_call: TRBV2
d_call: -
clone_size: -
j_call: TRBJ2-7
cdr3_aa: CASSAEQVARSEQYF
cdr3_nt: TGTGCCAGCAGTGCAGAACAGGTAGCCCGGAGCGAGCAGTACTTC

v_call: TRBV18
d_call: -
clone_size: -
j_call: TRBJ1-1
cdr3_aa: CASSPRGVTLNTEAFF
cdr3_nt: TGTGCCAGCTCACCTCGCGGGGTTACCCTGAACACTGAAGCTTTCTTT

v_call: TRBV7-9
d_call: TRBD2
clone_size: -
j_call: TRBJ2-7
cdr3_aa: CASSLRPSGGPNYEQYF
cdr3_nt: TGTGCCAGCAGCTTAAGACCTAGCGGGGGGCCTAACTACGAGCAGTACTTC

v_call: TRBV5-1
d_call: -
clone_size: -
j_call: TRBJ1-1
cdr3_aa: CASSLRRGMNTEAFF
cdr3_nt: TGCGCCAGCAGCTTGAGGCGGGGCATGAACACTGAAGCTTTCTTT

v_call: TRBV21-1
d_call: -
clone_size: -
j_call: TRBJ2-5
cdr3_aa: CASSKSKRLQETQYF
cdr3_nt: TGTGCCAGCAGCAAATCGAAGCGGCTACAAGAGACCCAGTACTTC

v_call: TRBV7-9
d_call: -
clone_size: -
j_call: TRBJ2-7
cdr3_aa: CASSSAGSYEQYF
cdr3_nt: TGTGCCAGCAGTTCAGCAGGTTCCTACGAGCAGTACTTC

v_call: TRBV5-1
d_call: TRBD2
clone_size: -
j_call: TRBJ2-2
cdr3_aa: CASSLGLAGAPGELFF
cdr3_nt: TGCGCCAGCAGCTTGGGGCTAGCGGGAGCCCCCGGGGAGCTGTTTTTT

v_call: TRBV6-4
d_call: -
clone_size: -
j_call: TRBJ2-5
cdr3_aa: CASSAGFGETQYF
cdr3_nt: TGTGCCAGCAGTGCAGGGTTTGGGGAGACCCAGTACTTC

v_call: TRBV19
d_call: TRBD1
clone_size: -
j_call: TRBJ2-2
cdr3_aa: CASRRDRDTGELFF
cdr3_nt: TGTGCCAGTAGACGGGACAGGGACACCGGGGAGCTGTTTTTT

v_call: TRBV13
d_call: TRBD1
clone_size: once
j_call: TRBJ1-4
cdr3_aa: CASSLGGQGGEKLFF
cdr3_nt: TGTGCCAGCAGCTTAGGCGGACAGGGTGGGGAAAAACTGTTTTTT

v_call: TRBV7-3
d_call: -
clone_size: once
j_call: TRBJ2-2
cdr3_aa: CASSQRAVKTGELFF
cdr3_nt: TGTGCCAGCTCCCAGCGGGCCGTCAAAACCGGGGAGCTGTTTTTT

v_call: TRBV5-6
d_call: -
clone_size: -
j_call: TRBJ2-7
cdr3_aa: CASSLTGEQYF
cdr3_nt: TGTGCCAGCAGCTTGACTGGCGAGCAGTACTTC

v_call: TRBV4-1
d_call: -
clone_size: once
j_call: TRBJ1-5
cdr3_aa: CASSPRGTGYGSNQPQHF
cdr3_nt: TGCGCCAGCAGCCCGCGTGGAACAGGGTATGGCAGCAATCAGCCCCAGCATTTT

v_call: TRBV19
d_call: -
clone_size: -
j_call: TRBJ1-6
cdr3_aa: CASSISLGSPLHF
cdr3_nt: TGTGCCAGTAGTATAAGTCTAGGATCACCCCTCCACTTT

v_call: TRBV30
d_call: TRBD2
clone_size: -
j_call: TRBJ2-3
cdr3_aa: CAWSVSLAGSTQYF
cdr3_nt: TGTGCCTGGAGTGTTTCCCTAGCGGGGAGTACGCAGTATTTT

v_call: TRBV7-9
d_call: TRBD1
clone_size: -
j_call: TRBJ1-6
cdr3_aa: CASSLRTGANSPLHF
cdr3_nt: TGTGCCAGCAGCTTAAGGACAGGGGCGAACTCACCCCTCCACTTT

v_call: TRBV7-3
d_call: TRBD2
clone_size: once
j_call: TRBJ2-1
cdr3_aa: CASSLGSFREGRDNEQFF
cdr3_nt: TGTGCCAGCAGCTTAGGTTCCTTCAGGGAGGGCCGGGATAATGAGCAGTTCTTC

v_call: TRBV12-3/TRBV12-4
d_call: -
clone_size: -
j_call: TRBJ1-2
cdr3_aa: CASSFAREGGYTF
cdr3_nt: TGTGCCAGCAGTTTTGCCAGGGAAGGCGGCTACACCTTC

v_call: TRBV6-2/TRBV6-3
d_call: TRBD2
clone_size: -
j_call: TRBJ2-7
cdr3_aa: CASSYSRTSVSYEQYF
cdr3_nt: TGTGCCAGCAGTTACTCAAGGACTAGCGTCTCCTACGAGCAGTACTTC

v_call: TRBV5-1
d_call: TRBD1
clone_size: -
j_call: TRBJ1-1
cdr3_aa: CASSRRTGPNTEAFF
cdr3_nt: TGCGCCAGCAGCAGAAGGACAGGACCGAACACTGAAGCTTTCTTT

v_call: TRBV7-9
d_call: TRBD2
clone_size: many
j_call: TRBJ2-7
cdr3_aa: CASSHPRGDEQYF
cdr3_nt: TGTGCCAGCAGCCACCCCCGGGGGGACGAGCAGTACTTC

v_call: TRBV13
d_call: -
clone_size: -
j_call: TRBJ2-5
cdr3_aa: CASSIGGQETQYF
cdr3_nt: TGTGCCAGCAGCATAGGCGGGCAAGAGACCCAGTACTTC

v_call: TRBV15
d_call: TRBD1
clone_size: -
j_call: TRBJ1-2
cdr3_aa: CATSRVVGGRYGYTF
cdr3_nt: TGTGCCACCAGCAGAGTTGTAGGGGGCAGGTATGGCTACACCTTC

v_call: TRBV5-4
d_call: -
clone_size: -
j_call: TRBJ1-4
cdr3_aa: CASSLATREKLFF
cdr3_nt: TGTGCCAGCAGCTTGGCAACTCGAGAAAAACTGTTTTTT

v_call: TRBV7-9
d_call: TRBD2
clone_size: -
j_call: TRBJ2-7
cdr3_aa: CALSGSGPEQYF
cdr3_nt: TGTGCCCTTAGCGGGTCAGGTCCCGAGCAGTACTTC

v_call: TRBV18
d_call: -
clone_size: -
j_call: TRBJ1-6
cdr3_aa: CASSRDGDGSSPLHF
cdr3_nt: TGTGCCAGCTCGAGGGACGGCGACGGGAGTTCACCCCTCCACTTT